What follows describes a single TCR beta chain. Sequencing used immunoSEQ multiplex PCR; TCRdb keeps in-frame clones, though not all of them. Of about 170,000 clones in the sample, around 90% were seen once. The CDR3 is 13 amino acids. Trimming removed 11 bases from V and 0 bases from J, with 12 bases in between. Germline loops: CDR1 SNHLY, CDR2 FYNNEI. This entry comes from a study of control samples from healthy donors and cancer patients. This receptor was obtained from a man younger than 40 in good health. What was sequenced was blood. V gene TRBV2 combines with J gene TRBJ2-3, with D perhaps TRBD2 (5 bases). The CDR3 is CAGRGLSTDTQYF. For the CDR3, the DNA is TGTGCCGGCCGGGGTCTTAGCACAGATACGCAGTATTTT. Full variable domain (remainder filled in from reference TRBV2 and TRBJ2-3): EPEVTQTPSHQVTQMGQEVILRCVPISNHLYFYWYRQILGQKVEFLVSFYNNEISEKSEIFDDQFSVERPDGSNFTLKIRSTKLEDSAMYFCAGRGLSTDTQYFGPGTRLTVL.